The text below deals with one T cell receptor beta chain. Per the germline V gene, CDR1 is SQVTM and CDR2 is ANQGSEA. V dropped 4 bases and J dropped 3 bases, with 11 bases sitting between them. This CDR3 has 13 amino acids. This sample is drawn from a study of CD8+ T cells in alopecia areata. Once RNA had been extracted, it was reverse transcribed into cDNA to act as the sequencing template. The method was immunoSEQ multiplex PCR; TCRdb's version includes in-frame clones alone and lacks a portion of them. This table has fewer than 200,000 clones, less than 70% appearing once. Treatment indicated: oral pan-JAK inhibitor, 5-10 mg twice daily.

The receptor's source is a human donor with alopecia areata. The V gene is TRBV29-1, the J gene TRBJ2-3; D not resolved. The specimen was CD4+ T cells sorted from blood, collected at week 24, from a patient treated with tofacitinib. Here the CDR3 reads CSVVGLVTDTQYF. In DNA, the CDR3 is TGCAGCGTTGTCGGGCTAGTTACAGATACGCAGTATTTT.